This is a list of T cell receptor beta chains from one sample in a study of early T cells in non-severe SARS-CoV-2 infection. TCRdb independently ran MiXCR on the 5' RACE reads; one entry per CDR3 protein. The data hold tens of thousands of distinct CDR3 sequences, with around 8.9% observed a single time. The sequencing sample was made of whole blood. The receptors derive from an adult who was a healthcare worker with PCR-confirmed SARS-CoV-2 infection or an uninfected control (not recorded which). Each CDR3 is given with its conserved first and last residue. A D gene is named only where the DNA matches it firmly. Size values are once, few and many counts, or a class for expanded clones, and some rows have none.

>.|.|TRBV6-5|TRBJ2-1
TGTGCCAGCAGCCCCTCGGAAGGAAGGTCAACCTACAATGAGCAGCTCTTC
CASSPSEGRSTYNEQLF
>few|.|TRBV5-4|TRBJ2-2
TGTGCCAGCAGCTTGGACTCGAACACCGGGGAGCTGTTTTTT
CASSLDSNTGELFF
>many|.|TRBV25-1|TRBJ2-3
TGTGCCAGCGGAAGACAGTCCACAGATACGCAGTATTTT
CASGRQSTDTQYF
>.|TRBD1|TRBV7-9|TRBJ1-6
TGTGCCAGCAGCTTAAGACAGGGGTTTTCACCCCTCCACTTT
CASSLRQGFSPLHF
>many|.|TRBV20-1|TRBJ1-2
TGCAGTGTCCAGGCTAACTATGGCTACACCTTC
CSVQANYGYTF
>.|.|TRBV4-1|TRBJ2-1
TGCGCCAGCAGCCAAGCTCCCGGACGTCTCGGTGAGCAGTTCTTC
CASSQAPGRLGEQFF
>.|.|TRBV20-1|TRBJ2-1
TGCAGTGCTAGAGTTAGGACTAATGAGCAGTTCTTC
CSARVRTNEQFF
>.|.|TRBV28|TRBJ2-3
TGTGCCAGCAGTGGGTCTAGCACAGATACGCAGTATTTT
CASSGSSTDTQYF
>.|.|TRBV29-1|TRBJ1-1
TGCAGCGGGGTCACAGGGATCAGCACACAAGCTTTCTTT
CSGVTGISTQAFF
>many|TRBD1|TRBV2|TRBJ2-2
TGTGCCAGGGGGACAGGTGTCCCCGGGGAGCTGTTTTTT
CARGTGVPGELFF
>many|.|TRBV12-3/TRBV12-4|TRBJ2-2
TGTGCCAGCAGCCCGGGACAACCGAACACCGGGGAGCTGTTTTTT
CASSPGQPNTGELFF
>few|.|TRBV18|TRBJ1-2
TGTGCCAGCTCACCACCGTCTCTAGAAAACTATGGCTACACCTTC
CASSPPSLENYGYTF
>many|.|TRBV18|TRBJ2-1
TGTGCCAGCTCACCTCGACGGCAGGGCAGGGGAGAAGGTAATGAGCAGTTCTTC
CASSPRRQGRGEGNEQFF
>many|.|TRBV7-9|TRBJ2-7
TGTGCCAGCAGCTTAGCGCTAGGAGACTACGAGCAGTACTTC
CASSLALGDYEQYF
>few|.|TRBV20-1|TRBJ1-6
TGCAGTGCCATTGCCGGGACACATAATTCACCCCTCCACTTT
CSAIAGTHNSPLHF
>few|.|TRBV5-1|TRBJ2-2
TGCGCCAGCAGCTTGTACGGACTGGGCACCGGGGAGCTGTTTTTT
CASSLYGLGTGELFF
>few|TRBD1|TRBV6-2/TRBV6-3|TRBJ1-5
TGTGCCAGCAGTTTACAGGGGGCAAGCAATCAGCCCCAGCATTTT
CASSLQGASNQPQHF
>.|.|TRBV7-2|TRBJ1-6
TGTGCCAGCAGCCCGACAGGCTCCGGGGGGAATTCACCCCTCCACTTT
CASSPTGSGGNSPLHF
>few|.|TRBV11-2|TRBJ2-2
TGTGCCAGCAGCTTGGAGGCAGTCCGTACCGGGGAGCTGTTTTTT
CASSLEAVRTGELFF
>many|.|TRBV11-2|TRBJ2-7
TGTGCCAGCAGCTTAGACCCAGCGGGCTTGGCGGAGCAGTACTTC
CASSLDPAGLAEQYF
>many|.|TRBV7-2|TRBJ1-5
TGTGCCAGCAGCTTAAGAGGCCAGCCCCAGCATTTT
CASSLRGQPQHF
>few|.|TRBV6-5|TRBJ2-7
TGTGCCAGCAGTTACACACAGGGAACCTACGAGCAGTACTTC
CASSYTQGTYEQYF
>many|TRBD2|TRBV28|TRBJ2-5
TGTGCCAGTGAGGGTCCCGGGAGGGTAGAGACCCAGTACTTC
CASEGPGRVETQYF
>few|.|TRBV6-2/TRBV6-3|TRBJ1-5
TGTGCCAGCAGTCCAATTGGAATTCATAGCAATCAGCCCCAGCATTTT
CASSPIGIHSNQPQHF
>many|.|TRBV11-2|TRBJ2-7
TGTGCCAGCAGCTTGTATCCTGGTGGCGAGCAGTACTTC
CASSLYPGGEQYF
>.|TRBD1|TRBV6-1|TRBJ2-7
TGTGCCAGCAGTATTGGAATGGACAGGGGCCACGAGCAGTACTTC
CASSIGMDRGHEQYF
>many|TRBD2|TRBV12-3/TRBV12-4|TRBJ2-1
TGTGCCAGCAGGTCAAGACTAGCGGGGACCTACAATGAGCAGTTCTTC
CASRSRLAGTYNEQFF
>.|TRBD2|TRBV24-1|TRBJ2-1
TGTGCCACCAGTGGACTAGCGGGCTACAATGAGCAGTTCTTC
CATSGLAGYNEQFF
>.|TRBD2|TRBV20-1|TRBJ2-5
TGCAGTGCTAGCGGGGGGAAGTACCAAGAGACCCAGTACTTC
CSASGGKYQETQYF
>.|TRBD2|TRBV5-4|TRBJ2-5
TGTGCCAGCAGCTTTCGACTAGCGGGAGGGCGAGAGACCCAGTACTTC
CASSFRLAGGRETQYF
>many|TRBD1|TRBV10-3|TRBJ1-5
TGTGCCATCAGTGAGACAGGGGGGGATCAGCCCCAGCATTTT
CAISETGGDQPQHF
>.|TRBD1|TRBV27|TRBJ1-2
TGTGCCAGCAGTCCCGCTAACACAGGGGTGTTAGCCTATGGCTACACCTTC
CASSPANTGVLAYGYTF
>many|TRBD2|TRBV7-2|TRBJ2-1
TGTGCCAGCAGCACCGCCGGGAGGCAAAGAAGTTACAATGAGCAGTTCTTC
CASSTAGRQRSYNEQFF
>.|TRBD2|TRBV28|TRBJ2-7
TGTGCCAGCAGTCCCCTTGGGGGGGTCGAGCAGTACTTC
CASSPLGGVEQYF
>many|.|TRBV5-6|TRBJ2-1
TGTGCCAGCAGCTTGGGGTACGGAAATGAGCAGTTCTTC
CASSLGYGNEQFF